The 10 T cell receptor beta chains reported below all come from one sample, sequenced in a study of T cells in localized non-small cell lung cancer (TCRdb year 2020). Library generation was performed with the immunoSEQ multiplex PCR assay. TCRdb mirrors the immuneACCESS table, restricted to in-frame sequences. Some clones are absent from its copies; in checked studies, under half trace to an unresolved V gene, and the reason for the others is unknown. This sample holds roughly 70,000 clones; 85% to 90% were observed only once. The biggest ten clones account for just over 20% of the sample. Sample: peripheral blood, taken before any cancer treatment. Receptor source: a male donor aged 60 or older with stage III squamous cell lung carcinoma.

The CDR3 protein is CASSLGLGLGTNEKLFF. CDR3 DNA: TGTGCCAGCAGCTTGGGCCTGGGACTGGGAACTAATGAAAAACTGTTTTTT. This chain uses TRBV5-8 with TRBJ1-4, with a possible D match to TRBD1 (5 bases). The CDR3 is made up of 17 amino acids. From germline, CDR1 is SGHTS and CDR2 YDEGEE. The V end was cut by 0 bases, the J end by 1 base, with 13 bases between. The full variable domain, in which reference TRBV5-8 and TRBJ1-4 provide the parts outside the CDR3, is EAGVTQSPTHLIKTRGQQATLRCSPISGHTSVYWYQQALGLGLQFLLWYDEGEERNRGNFPPRFSGRQFPNYSSELNVNALELEDSALYLCASSLGLGLGTNEKLFFGSGTQLSVL.

The chain links TRBV10-3 to TRBJ1-1, with D maybe TRBD1 (5 bases). CDR3 length: 15 residues. Per germline, CDR1 ENHRY and CDR2 SYGVKD. Trimming took off 6 bases at V and 5 bases at J, with 19 bases between the two ends. The CDR3 region has the DNA TGTGCCATCAGACCAACTACGCGGGGACGAACTGAAGCTTTCTTT. Its translation is CAIRPTTRGRTEAFF.

The J gene is TRBJ2-1, the V gene TRBV4-3; maybe TRBD2 (5 bases). Germline V gives CDR1 LGHNA, CDR2 YSLEER. The CDR3 consists of 16 residues. V was trimmed by 0 bases and J by 9 bases, leaving 18 bases between them. In DNA, the CDR3 is TGCGCCAGCAGCCAAGATCCAGGACTCAGCTTCCTTGAGCAGTTCTTC. It is translated as CASSQDPGLSFLEQFF.

The chain couples TRBV2 to TRBJ1-1; a possible D gene is TRBD1 (5 bases). The CDR3 sequence is 12 residues long. Germline-derived CDR1 and CDR2 are SNHLY and FYNNEI. Trimming took 6 bases from V and 11 from J, leaving 16 bases between them. The CDR3 is CASSWQGSVAFF. CDR3 nucleotide sequence: TGTGCCAGCAGCTGGCAGGGAAGTGTGGCTTTCTTT.

The chain combines TRBV25-1 with TRBJ2-7; D possibly matches TRBD1 or TRBD2 (5 bases each). CDR3 length: 14 amino acids. Between the trimmed V and J ends, which lost 3 bases and 3 bases, there was a span of 12 bases. CDR1 MGHDK and CDR2 SYGVNS come from the germline V gene. CDR3 sequence: CASSDSGTFYEQYF. Here the CDR3 DNA reads TGTGCCAGCAGTGACTCCGGGACCTTCTACGAGCAGTACTTC.

CDR3 sequence (DNA): TGTGCCAGCTCGGGGATGAGGACGTCCTACGAGCAGTACTTC. Translating it yields CASSGMRTSYEQYF. This chain links TRBV6-1 with TRBJ2-7; a possible D gene is TRBD2 (5 bases). This CDR3 is built from 14 residues. Germline CDR1 is MNHNS and CDR2 is SASEGT. Trimming took 8 bases from V and 1 from J, leaving 15 bases between them.

The chain uses TRBV5-1 and TRBJ1-1; TRBD1 is a possible D gene (5 bases). Trimming stripped 0 bases from V and 0 bases from J, with 12 bases between. CDR3 size: 16 residues. From germline, CDR1 is SGHRS and CDR2 YFSETQ. The CDR3 nucleotides are TGCGCCAGCAGCTTGGTACAGGAATACATGAACACTGAAGCTTTCTTT. Translated, it gives CASSLVQEYMNTEAFF.

This chain connects TRBV6-5 to TRBJ2-6; D not certain. The CDR3 totals 14 residues. Germline V gives CDR1 MNHEY, CDR2 SVGAGI. Trimming removed 5 bases from V and 4 bases from J, with 9 bases in between. CDR3 amino acids: CASSETAGANVLTF. DNA of the CDR3: TGTGCCAGCAGTGAAACGGCGGGGGCCAACGTCCTGACTTTC.

This clone was observed a single time. The rearrangement links TRBV11-2 to TRBJ1-1, with a weak D call TRBD1 (5 bases). The V end lost 4 bases, the J end lost 1 base, and 7 bases lay between the germline ends. The CDR3 has 13 residues. The germline V gene has CDR1 SGHAT and CDR2 FQNNGV. The CDR3 DNA sequence: TGTGCCAGCAGCTCTCAGGGGAACACTGAAGCTTTCTTT. This sequence encodes CASSSQGNTEAFF.

This chain connects TRBV7-2 to TRBJ1-1; D unclear. Germline loops: CDR1 SGHTA, CDR2 FQGNSA. With 2 bases removed from V and 0 bases from J, the gap between germline ends came to 7 bases. The CDR3 extends over 14 amino acids. As DNA, the CDR3 is TGTGCCAGCAGCTTATACGGGGTGAACACTGAAGCTTTCTTT. Protein sequence: CASSLYGVNTEAFF.